This T cell receptor (beta chain) was sequenced during a study of molecular identifiers for immune sequencing clone quantification. In the study overall: Split five ways in replicates, RNA from approximately 20,000 or 100,000 naive CD8 cells had four portions sequenced.

Study results and caveats: In a background of around 970,000 naive cells, spiked Jurkat TCR RNA from one cell was reportedly detectable.

Both previously described methods and listed TCR primers were employed to make bulk TCR libraries. TCRdb processed the PCR reads anew with MiXCR; each CDR3 protein has one entry. The sample yields hundreds of thousands of distinct CDR3 sequences, roughly 24% seen once. Libraries of naive CD8 cells were prepared from 20,000 to 1,000,000 sorted cells using 10%, 30% or 50% RNA. As to this clonotype: What it binds is unknown. A read error may account for a junction end that differs from germline.

The CDR3 consists of 13 residues. The germline V gene has CDR1 SEHNR and CDR2 FQNEAQ (reference sequence). Material: naive CD8+ T cells from blood, with Jurkat cell RNA spiked in. Noted subset: FACS-sorted CD8+CD4-CCR7+CD45RA+ naive T cells. The gene calls are TRBV7-9 and TRBJ2-7; D gene uncertain. This sequence was found in a human donor in good health. Some libraries in this study had Jurkat cell RNA spiked in. The CDR3 region is CASSLDPTYERYF. CDR3 DNA sequence: TGTGCCAGCAGCTTAGATCCGACATACGAGCGGTACTTC. The full variable domain, completed using reference TRBV7-9 and TRBJ2-7, is DTGVSQNPRHKITKRGQNVTFRCDPISEHNRLYWYRQTLGQGPEFLTYFQNEAQLEKSRLLSDRFSAERPKGSFSTLEIQRTEQGDSAMYLCASSLDPTYERYFGPGTRLTVT.